These 3 T cell receptor beta chains were all obtained from the same sample, sequenced in a study of response to subunit inactivated influenza vaccine. TCRdb called the RT-PCR reads again in MiXCR, with one record for every CDR3 protein. The sample has a few hundred thousand distinct CDR3 sequences; roughly 7.6% are singletons. The sample was PBMCs from blood, taken roughly 24 months after vaccination. Source of these receptors: a man aged 45-69 years who received an inactivated influenza vaccine.

This clonotype showed up many times. The chain employs TRBV4-3 and TRBJ1-2, with unresolved D. The CDR3 contains 15 residues. With 1 base removed from V and 5 bases from J, the gap between germline ends came to 14 bases. Per the germline V gene, CDR1 is LGHNA and CDR2 is YSLEER. CDR3 region: CASSQGGSESYGYTF. The DNA for the CDR3 is TGCGCCAGCAGCCAAGGTGGATCCGAATCGTATGGCTACACCTTC.

A note on this clonotype: A read error may be the cause here, since a much bigger clone is one base away. The V call is TRBV7-3, the J call TRBJ2-1, with D possibly being TRBD2 (5 bases). The V end lost 4 bases, the J end lost 4 bases, and 20 bases lay between the germline ends. The CDR3 has 17 amino acids. CDR1 and CDR2 (germline): SGHTA, FQGTGA. CDR3 nucleotides: TGTGCCAGCAGCTCCACGACTACTCGGCTAGGATACAATGAGCAGTTCTTC. This sequence encodes CASSSTTTRLGYNEQFF. The full variable domain, its missing parts supplied by reference TRBV7-3 and TRBJ2-1, is GAGVSQTPSNKVTEKGKYVELRCDPISGHTALYWYRQSLGQGPEFLIYFQGTGAADDSGLPNDRFFAVRPEGSVSTLKIQRTERGDSAVYLCASSSTTTRLGYNEQFFGPGTRLTVL.

This clonotype was seen at least ten times. V gene TRBV4-1 combines with J gene TRBJ1-1, with unresolved D. CDR1 is MGHRA and CDR2 is YSYEKL in the germline V gene. This CDR3 spans 13 amino acids. V gave up 0 bases and J gave up 11 bases, with 13 bases separating them. Written as DNA, the CDR3 is TGCGCCAGCAGCCAAGAGTCGGGGTTTGAGGCTTTCTTT. Its protein is CASSQESGFEAFF.